Presented here are 6 T cell receptor beta chains from one specimen sequenced in a study of T-cell memory formation after mild COVID-19. Via MiXCR, TCRdb re-called the 5' RACE reads, giving one row per CDR3 protein. The sample has some 410,000 distinct CDR3 sequences, 23% seen once. Sample: PBMCs or a T cell subset sorted from them (not recorded which). The receptors come from an adult woman who had mild COVID-19 (a few samples of this study predate the infection). Cell type and time point are not known.

The rearrangement links TRBV30 to TRBJ1-1; D gene unclear. The CDR3 is 14 residues long. Trimming pared 2 bases from V and 1 base from J, leaving 11 bases between. Germline assignment: CDR1 GTSNPN and CDR2 SVGIG (reference sequence). CDR3 sequence reads: CAWSPLTPNTEAFF. The CDR3 nucleotides read TGTGCCTGGAGTCCTTTGACACCGAACACTGAAGCTTTCTTT.

This clonotype appeared a few times. The rearrangement links TRBV12-3 or TRBV12-4 to TRBJ2-7; 10 bases fit TRBD1. The CDR3 runs to 15 residues. Unmatched junction bases numbered 7, after V lost 4 bases and J lost 4 bases. The CDR3 nucleotides are TGTGCCAGCAGTTCCCTCGGACAGGGGGAATACGAGCAGTACTTC. Protein product: CASSSLGQGEYEQYF.

This sequence joins TRBV7-9 and TRBJ1-2; 8 positions match TRBD1. This CDR3 spans 15 amino acids. Germline trimming cut 5 bases from V and 3 bases from J; bases unmatched to any gene: 8. Germline-derived CDR1 and CDR2 are SEHNR and FQNEAQ (reference sequence). In DNA form, the CDR3 reads TGTGCCAGCAGCCCAGGGACAGGAACATACTATGGCTACACCTTC. Translating it yields CASSPGTGTYYGYTF.

This clonotype was seen a handful of times. This chain uses TRBV9 with TRBJ2-1, with D maybe TRBD1 (6 bases). The CDR3 runs to 15 residues. Germline assignment: CDR1 SGDLS and CDR2 YYNGEE. V was cut by 0 bases and J by 3 bases, with 10 bases left in between. CDR3 region: CASSVEGDGYNEQFF. CDR3 in DNA: TGTGCCAGCAGCGTAGAGGGGGACGGCTACAATGAGCAGTTCTTC. The variable domain in full, completed from reference TRBV9 and TRBJ2-1, reads DSGVTQTPKHLITATGQRVTLRCSPRSGDLSVYWYQQSLDQGLQFLIQYYNGEERAKGNILERFSAQQFPDLHSELNLSSLELGDSALYFCASSVEGDGYNEQFFGPGTRLTVL.

The rearrangement uses TRBV12-3 or TRBV12-4 and TRBJ2-1; no clear D. Trimming took 1 base from V and 6 from J, leaving 13 bases between them. This CDR3 contains 15 residues. CDR3 loop: CASSLGAPPLNEQFF. In DNA form, the CDR3 reads TGTGCCAGCAGTTTAGGGGCGCCTCCCCTCAATGAGCAGTTCTTC.

The V gene is TRBV24-1, the J gene TRBJ2-3, with TRBD2 matching over 9 bases. Losses at the gene ends were 1 base for V and 0 bases for J; bases not matched to a gene: 4. The germline CDR1 and CDR2 sequences are KGHDR and SFDVKD. The length of the CDR3 is 17 residues. The CDR3 is CATSDFGLAGSTDTQYF. The CDR3 DNA reads TGTGCCACCAGTGATTTTGGGCTAGCGGGAAGCACAGATACGCAGTATTTT.